This T cell receptor (beta chain) was identified in a study of graft-versus-host responses after intestinal transplantation. For the study at large: Grafts that recipients had were multivisceral, liver-intestinal, or isolated intestinal transplants. Each recipient received anti-thymocyte globulin induction, then tacrolimus and steroids for 3 to 4 years.

A remark on this clone: Antigen specificity is unknown. Within the sample, other DNA sequences also encode this same CDR3.

Data came from immunoSEQ multiplex PCR; TCRdb stores just in-frame clones and leaves some out. Among about 70,000 clones listed, 84% were seen once. Points from the study as a whole: Recipient marrow contained GvH clones, some of which appeared first in ileum or blood. Early HvG declines after transplant were associated with peak circulating GvH clone levels.

The germline V gene encodes CDR1 MNHEY and CDR2 SMNVEV (reference sequence). This CDR3 has 17 residues. With 0 bases clipped from V and 0 bases from J, the junction kept 7 bases outside the gene matches. The starting material was unstimulated CD4+ T cells sorted from spleen or lymph node cells, obtained before transplant. This clonotype was sampled from a human donor who was the organ donor for an intestinal transplant. This sequence joins TRBV27 and TRBJ1-1, with 7 bases identical to TRBD1. CDR3 sequence reads: CASSLSRQGGLNTEAFF. CDR3 nucleotide sequence: TGTGCCAGCAGTTTATCGAGACAGGGAGGTTTGAACACTGAAGCTTTCTTT.